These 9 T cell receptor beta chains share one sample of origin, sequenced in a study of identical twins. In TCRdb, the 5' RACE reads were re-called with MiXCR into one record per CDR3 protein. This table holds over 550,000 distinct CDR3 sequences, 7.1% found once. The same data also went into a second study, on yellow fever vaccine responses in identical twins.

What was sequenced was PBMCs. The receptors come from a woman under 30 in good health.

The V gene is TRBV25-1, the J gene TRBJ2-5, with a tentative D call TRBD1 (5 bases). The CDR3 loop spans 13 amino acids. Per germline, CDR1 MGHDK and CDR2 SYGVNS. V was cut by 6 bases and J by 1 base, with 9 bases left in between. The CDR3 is CASRKTGQETQYF. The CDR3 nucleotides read TGTGCCAGCAGAAAAACAGGCCAAGAGACCCAGTACTTC.

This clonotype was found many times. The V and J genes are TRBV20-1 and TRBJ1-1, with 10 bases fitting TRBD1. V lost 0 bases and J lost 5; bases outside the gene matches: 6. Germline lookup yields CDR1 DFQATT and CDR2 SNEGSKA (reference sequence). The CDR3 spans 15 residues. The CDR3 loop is CSARDSTGGGTEAFF. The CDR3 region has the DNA TGCAGTGCTAGAGACTCGACAGGGGGCGGGACTGAAGCTTTCTTT.

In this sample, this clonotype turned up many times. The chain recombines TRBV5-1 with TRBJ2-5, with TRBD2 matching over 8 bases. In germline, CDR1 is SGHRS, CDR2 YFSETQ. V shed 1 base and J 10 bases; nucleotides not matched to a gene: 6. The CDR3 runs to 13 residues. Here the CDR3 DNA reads TGCGCCAGCAGCTTGAGAGCGGGAGAATTCCAGTACTTC. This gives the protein CASSLRAGEFQYF.

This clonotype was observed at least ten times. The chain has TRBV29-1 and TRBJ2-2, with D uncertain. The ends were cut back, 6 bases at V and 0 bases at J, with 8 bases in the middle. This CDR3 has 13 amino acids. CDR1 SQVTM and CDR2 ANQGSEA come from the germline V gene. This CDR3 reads CSVRQSNTGELFF. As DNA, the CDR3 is TGCAGCGTGAGGCAGTCGAACACCGGGGAGCTGTTTTTT.

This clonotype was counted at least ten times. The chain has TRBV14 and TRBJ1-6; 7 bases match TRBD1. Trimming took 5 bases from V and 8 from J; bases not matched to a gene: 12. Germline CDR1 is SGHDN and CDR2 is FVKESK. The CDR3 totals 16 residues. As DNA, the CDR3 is TGTGCCAGCAGCAGAGCCGGGACAGCCTTCTATTCACCCCTCCACTTT. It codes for CASSRAGTAFYSPLHF.

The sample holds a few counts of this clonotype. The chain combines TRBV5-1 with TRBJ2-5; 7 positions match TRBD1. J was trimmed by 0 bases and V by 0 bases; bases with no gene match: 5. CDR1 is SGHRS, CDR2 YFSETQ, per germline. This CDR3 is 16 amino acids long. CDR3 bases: TGCGCCAGCAGCTTGGGGGACAGCCCGTACCAAGAGACCCAGTACTTC. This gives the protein CASSLGDSPYQETQYF.

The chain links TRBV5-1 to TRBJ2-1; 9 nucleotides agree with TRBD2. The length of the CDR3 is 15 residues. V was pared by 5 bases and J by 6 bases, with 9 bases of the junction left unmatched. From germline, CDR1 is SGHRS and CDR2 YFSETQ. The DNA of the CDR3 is TGCGCCAGCAGTCATGAGACTAGCGGTCCCAATGAGCAGTTCTTC. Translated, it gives CASSHETSGPNEQFF.

The CDR3 here is CSASGPLAGGPSSYNEQFF. As DNA, the CDR3 is TGCAGTGCTAGTGGGCCCCTAGCGGGGGGTCCTAGCTCCTACAATGAGCAGTTCTTC. The chain links TRBV20-1 to TRBJ2-1; 11 bases are shared with TRBD2. The germline gives CDR1 DFQATT, CDR2 SNEGSKA (reference sequence). V lost 3 bases to trimming and J lost 0 bases; unmatched junction nucleotides: 13. The CDR3 spans 19 residues.

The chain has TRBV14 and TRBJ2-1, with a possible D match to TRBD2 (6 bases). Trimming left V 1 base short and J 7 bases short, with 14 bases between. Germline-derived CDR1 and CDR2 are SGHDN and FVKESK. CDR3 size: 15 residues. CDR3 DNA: TGTGCCAGCAGCCAAGCAAAAGGTGGGGGGAATGAGCAGTTCTTC. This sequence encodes CASSQAKGGGNEQFF. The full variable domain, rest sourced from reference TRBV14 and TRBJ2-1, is EAGVTQFPSHSVIEKGQTVTLRCDPISGHDNLYWYRRVMGKEIKFLLHFVKESKQDESGMPNNRFLAERTGGTYSTLKVQPAELEDSGVYFCASSQAKGGGNEQFFGPGTRLTVL.